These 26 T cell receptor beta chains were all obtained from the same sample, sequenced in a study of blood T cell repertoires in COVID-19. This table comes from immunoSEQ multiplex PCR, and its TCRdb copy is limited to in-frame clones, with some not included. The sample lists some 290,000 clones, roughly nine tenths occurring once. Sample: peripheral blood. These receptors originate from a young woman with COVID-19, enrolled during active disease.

CDR3 sequence: CASSPGYSGQGNEKLFF. The CDR3 bases are TGTGCCAGCTCACCAGGGTACTCGGGACAGGGGAATGAAAAACTGTTTTTT. The chain is built from TRBV18 and TRBJ1-4; 10 bases agree with TRBD1. The CDR3 extends over 17 amino acids. With V trimmed by 2 bases and J by 5 bases, 8 bases remained unmatched. Germline V gene lookup returns CDR1 KGHSH and CDR2 LQKENI.

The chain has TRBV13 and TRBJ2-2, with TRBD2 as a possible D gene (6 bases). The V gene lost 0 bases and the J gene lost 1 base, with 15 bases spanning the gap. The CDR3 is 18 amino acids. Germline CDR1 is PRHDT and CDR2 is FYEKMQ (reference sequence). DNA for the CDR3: TGTGCCAGCAGCTTAGGCTTGGAGAATAGCGGGAACACCGGGGAGCTGTTTTTT. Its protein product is CASSLGLENSGNTGELFF. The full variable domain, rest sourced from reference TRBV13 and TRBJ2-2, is AAGVIQSPRHLIKEKRETATLKCYPIPRHDTVYWYQQGPGQDPQFLISFYEKMQSDKGSIPDRFSAQQFSDYHSELNMSSLELGDSALYFCASSLGLENSGNTGELFFGEGSRLTVL.

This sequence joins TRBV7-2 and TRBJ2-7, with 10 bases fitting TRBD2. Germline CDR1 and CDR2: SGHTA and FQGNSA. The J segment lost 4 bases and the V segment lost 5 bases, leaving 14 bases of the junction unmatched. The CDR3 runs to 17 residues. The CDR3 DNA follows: TGTGCCAGCAGCCCCAACCCGGGACTAGCGAGAAAATACGAGCAGTACTTC. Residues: CASSPNPGLARKYEQYF.

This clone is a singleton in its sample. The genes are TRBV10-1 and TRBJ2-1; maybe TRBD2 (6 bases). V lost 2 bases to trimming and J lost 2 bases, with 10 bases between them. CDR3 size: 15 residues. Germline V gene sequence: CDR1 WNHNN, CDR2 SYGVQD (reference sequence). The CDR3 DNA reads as TGCGCCAGCAGTGAGGGCGGGGCACCCTACAATGAGCAGTTCTTC. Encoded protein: CASSEGGAPYNEQFF.

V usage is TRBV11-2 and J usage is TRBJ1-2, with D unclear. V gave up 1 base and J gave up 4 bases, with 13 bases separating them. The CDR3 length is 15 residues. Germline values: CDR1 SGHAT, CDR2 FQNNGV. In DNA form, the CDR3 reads TGTGCCAGCAGCTTAGTTCTGGTTTCGGGCTATGGCTACACCTTC. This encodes CASSLVLVSGYGYTF.

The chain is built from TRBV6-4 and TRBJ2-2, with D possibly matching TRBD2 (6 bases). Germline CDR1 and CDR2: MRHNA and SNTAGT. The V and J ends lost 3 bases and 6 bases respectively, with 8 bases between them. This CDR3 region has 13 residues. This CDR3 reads CASSEGLAGELFF. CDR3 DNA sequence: TGTGCCAGCAGTGAGGGACTGGCCGGGGAGCTGTTTTTT.

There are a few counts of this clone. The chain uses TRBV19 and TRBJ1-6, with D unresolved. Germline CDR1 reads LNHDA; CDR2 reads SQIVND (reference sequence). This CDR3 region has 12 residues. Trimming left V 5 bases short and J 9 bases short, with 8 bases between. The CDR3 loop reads CASSPHGSPLHF. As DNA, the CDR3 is TGTGCCAGTAGTCCCCACGGTTCACCCCTCCACTTT.

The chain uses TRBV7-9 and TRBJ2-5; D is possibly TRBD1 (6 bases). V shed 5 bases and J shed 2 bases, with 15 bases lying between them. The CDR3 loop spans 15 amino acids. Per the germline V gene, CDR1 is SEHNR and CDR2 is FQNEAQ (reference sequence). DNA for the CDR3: TGTGCCAGCAGCCCGCATAGGGGGTTGCAAGAGACCCAGTACTTC. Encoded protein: CASSPHRGLQETQYF.

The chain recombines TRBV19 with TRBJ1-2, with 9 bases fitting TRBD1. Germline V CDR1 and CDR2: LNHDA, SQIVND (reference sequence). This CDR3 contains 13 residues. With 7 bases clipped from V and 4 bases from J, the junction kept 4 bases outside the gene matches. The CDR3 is CASNPDRGYGYTF. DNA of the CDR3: TGTGCCAGTAACCCGGACAGGGGCTATGGCTACACCTTC.

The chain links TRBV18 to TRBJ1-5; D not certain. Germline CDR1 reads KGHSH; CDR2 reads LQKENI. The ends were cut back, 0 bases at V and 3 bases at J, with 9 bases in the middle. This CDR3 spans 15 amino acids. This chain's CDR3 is CASSPPFPDNQPQHF. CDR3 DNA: TGTGCCAGCTCACCACCTTTCCCAGACAATCAGCCCCAGCATTTT.

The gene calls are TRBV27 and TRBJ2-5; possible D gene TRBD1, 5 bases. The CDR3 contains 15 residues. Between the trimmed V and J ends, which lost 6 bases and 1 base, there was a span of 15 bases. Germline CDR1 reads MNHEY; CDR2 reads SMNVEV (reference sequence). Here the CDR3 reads CASSETRVSQETQYF. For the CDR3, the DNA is TGTGCCAGCAGCGAAACCAGGGTTAGCCAAGAGACCCAGTACTTC.

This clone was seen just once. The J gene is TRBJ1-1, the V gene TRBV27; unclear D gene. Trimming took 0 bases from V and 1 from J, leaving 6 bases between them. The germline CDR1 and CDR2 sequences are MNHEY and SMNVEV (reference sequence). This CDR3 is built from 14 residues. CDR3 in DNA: TGTGCCAGCAGTTTATCACACCGGAACACTGAAGCTTTCTTT. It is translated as CASSLSHRNTEAFF.

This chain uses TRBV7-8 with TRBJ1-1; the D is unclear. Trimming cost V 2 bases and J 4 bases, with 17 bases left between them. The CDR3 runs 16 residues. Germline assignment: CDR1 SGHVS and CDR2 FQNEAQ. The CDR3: CASSLPTGRASTEAFF. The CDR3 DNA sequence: TGTGCCAGCAGCTTACCCACTGGGAGGGCGAGCACTGAAGCTTTCTTT.

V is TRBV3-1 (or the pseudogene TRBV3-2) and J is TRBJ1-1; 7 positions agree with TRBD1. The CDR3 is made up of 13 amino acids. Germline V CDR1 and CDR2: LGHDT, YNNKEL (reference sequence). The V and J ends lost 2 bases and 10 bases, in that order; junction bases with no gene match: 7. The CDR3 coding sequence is TGTGCCAGCAGCCAACAGGGGGTGAGAGTAGCTTTCTTT. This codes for CASSQQGVRVAFF.

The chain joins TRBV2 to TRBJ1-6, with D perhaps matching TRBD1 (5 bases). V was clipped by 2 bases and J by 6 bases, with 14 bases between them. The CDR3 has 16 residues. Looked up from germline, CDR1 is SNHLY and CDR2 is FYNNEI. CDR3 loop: CASSERPLRGNSPLHF. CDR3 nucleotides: TGTGCCAGCAGTGAAAGGCCGTTAAGGGGTAATTCACCCCTCCACTTT.

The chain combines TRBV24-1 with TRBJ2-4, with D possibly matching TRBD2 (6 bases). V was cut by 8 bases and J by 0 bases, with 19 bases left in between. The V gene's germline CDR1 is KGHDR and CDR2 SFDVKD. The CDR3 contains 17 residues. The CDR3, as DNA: TGTGCCACCACCACGTTGGGGGGACTCAGAGCCAAAAACATTCAGTACTTC. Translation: CATTTLGGLRAKNIQYF.

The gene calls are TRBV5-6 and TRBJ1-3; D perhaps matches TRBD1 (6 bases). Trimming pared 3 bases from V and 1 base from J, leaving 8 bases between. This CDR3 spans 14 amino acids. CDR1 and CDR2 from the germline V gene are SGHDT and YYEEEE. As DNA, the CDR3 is TGTGCCAGCAGCTCGACAGGATCTGGAAACACCATATATTTT. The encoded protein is CASSSTGSGNTIYF.

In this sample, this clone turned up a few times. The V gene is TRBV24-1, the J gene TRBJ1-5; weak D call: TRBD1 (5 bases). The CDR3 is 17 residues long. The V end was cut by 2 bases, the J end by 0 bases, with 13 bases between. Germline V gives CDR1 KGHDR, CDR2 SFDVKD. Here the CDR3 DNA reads TGTGCCACCAGTGATTCCCGGCAGGGCTATAGCAATCAGCCCCAGCATTTT. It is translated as CATSDSRQGYSNQPQHF.

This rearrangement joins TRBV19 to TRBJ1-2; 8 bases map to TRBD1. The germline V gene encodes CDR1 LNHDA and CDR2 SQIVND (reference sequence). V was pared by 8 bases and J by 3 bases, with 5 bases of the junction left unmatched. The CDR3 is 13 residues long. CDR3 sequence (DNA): TGTGCCAGTTTGGACAGGGATTACTATGGCTACACCTTC. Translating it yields CASLDRDYYGYTF.

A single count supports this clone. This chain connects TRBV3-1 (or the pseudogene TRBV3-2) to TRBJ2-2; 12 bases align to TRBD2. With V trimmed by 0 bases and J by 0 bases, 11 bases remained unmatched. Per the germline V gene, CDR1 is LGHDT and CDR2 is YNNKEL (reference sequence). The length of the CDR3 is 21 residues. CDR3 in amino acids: CASSQEGWPSGGVPNTGELFF. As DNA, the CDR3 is TGTGCCAGCAGCCAAGAAGGGTGGCCTAGCGGGGGGGTCCCGAACACCGGGGAGCTGTTTTTT.

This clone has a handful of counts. CDR3 DNA sequence: TGTGCCAGCAGCTTAAGTGGGGGACTTAGCAATCAGCCCCAGCATTTT. Residues: CASSLSGGLSNQPQHF. The chain employs TRBV7-8 and TRBJ1-5, with D perhaps TRBD1 (5 bases). CDR3 size: 16 residues. Germline assignment: CDR1 SGHVS and CDR2 FQNEAQ. V was clipped by 2 bases and J by 0 bases, with 11 bases between them.

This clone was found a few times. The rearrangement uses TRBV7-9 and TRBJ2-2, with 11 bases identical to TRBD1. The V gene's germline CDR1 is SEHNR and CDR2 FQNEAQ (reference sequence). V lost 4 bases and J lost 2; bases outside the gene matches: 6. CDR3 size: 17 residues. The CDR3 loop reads CASSSGTGGANTGELFF. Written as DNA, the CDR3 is TGTGCCAGCAGCTCCGGGACAGGGGGAGCAAACACCGGGGAGCTGTTTTTT.

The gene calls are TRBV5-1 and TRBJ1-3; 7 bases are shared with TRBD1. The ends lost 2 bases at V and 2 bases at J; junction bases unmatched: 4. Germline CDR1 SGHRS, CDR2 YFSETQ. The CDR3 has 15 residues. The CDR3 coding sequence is TGCGCCAGCAGCTTAGCTACAGGGGCTGGAAACACCATATATTTT. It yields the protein CASSLATGAGNTIYF.

CDR3: CASSLVGTVLVRFEQYF. CDR3 bases: TGTGCCAGCAGCTTAGTTGGGACAGTCCTGGTTCGTTTCGAGCAGTACTTC. The chain carries TRBV11-2 and TRBJ2-7; TRBD1 aligns across 7 bases. V dropped 1 base and J dropped 6; count of bases not matched to a gene: 15. CDR3 length equals 17 residues. From germline, CDR1 is SGHAT and CDR2 FQNNGV.

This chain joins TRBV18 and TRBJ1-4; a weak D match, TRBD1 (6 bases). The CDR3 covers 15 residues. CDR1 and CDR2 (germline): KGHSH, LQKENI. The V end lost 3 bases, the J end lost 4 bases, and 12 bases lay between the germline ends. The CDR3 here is CASSPPSRGNEKLFF. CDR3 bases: TGTGCCAGCTCACCTCCATCCAGGGGTAATGAAAAACTGTTTTTT.

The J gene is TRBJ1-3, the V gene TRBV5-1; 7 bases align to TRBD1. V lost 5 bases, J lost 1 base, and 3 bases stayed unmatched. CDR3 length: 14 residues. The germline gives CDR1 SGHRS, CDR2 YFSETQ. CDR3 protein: CASRAQGSGNTIYF. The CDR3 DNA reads TGCGCCAGCAGAGCACAGGGGTCTGGAAACACCATATATTTT.